The 32 T cell receptor beta chains presented below share a single source sample, sequenced in a study of T cell changes during pregnancy in multiple sclerosis. Sequencing used immunoSEQ multiplex PCR; TCRdb keeps in-frame clones, though not all of them. The sample has about 57,000 clones, 93% seen once. This specimen was peripheral blood, taken after pregnancy. Receptors were obtained from a female donor with multiple sclerosis, enrolled in a pregnancy study.

The chain combines TRBV6-1 with TRBJ1-2, with a weak D call TRBD1 (6 bases). The germline V gene encodes CDR1 MNHNS and CDR2 SASEGT. V lost 6 bases and J lost 4, with 15 bases in between. There are 14 residues in the CDR3. The CDR3 spells CASRRTTGTYGYTF. The CDR3 DNA reads TGTGCCAGCAGACGAACTACAGGGACCTATGGCTACACCTTC.

The chain couples TRBV14 to TRBJ2-1; the D gene is possibly TRBD2 (6 bases). The length of the CDR3 is 13 residues. Trimming left V 4 bases short and J 6 bases short, with 10 bases between. Germline CDR1 and CDR2: SGHDN and FVKESK. As DNA, the CDR3 is TGTGCCAGCAGCCCGGGACTCCTCAATGAGCAGTTCTTC. As protein: CASSPGLLNEQFF.

The gene calls are TRBV28 and TRBJ2-2, with D possibly matching TRBD2 (5 bases). The germline V gene has CDR1 MDHEN and CDR2 SYDVKM. Trimming cost V 6 bases and J 0 bases, with 8 bases left between them. This CDR3 comprises 14 residues. The CDR3 coding sequence is TGTGCCAGCAGGCGGGTAGCGAACACCGGGGAGCTGTTTTTT. The encoded protein is CASRRVANTGELFF.

The gene calls are TRBV18 and TRBJ2-2, with TRBD1 matching over 12 bases. Germline V gene lookup returns CDR1 KGHSH and CDR2 LQKENI. The CDR3 covers 15 residues. Unmatched junction bases numbered 2, after V lost 3 bases and J lost 6 bases. CDR3 nucleotides: TGTGCCAGCTCACCGGGACAGGGGGCGGCCGGGGAGCTGTTTTTT. It yields the protein CASSPGQGAAGELFF.

CDR3 in amino acids: CASSQTGEPYEQYF. The CDR3 DNA reads TGTGCCAGCAGCCAAACAGGGGAACCCTACGAGCAGTACTTC. The chain employs TRBV4-2 and TRBJ2-7, with 7 bases aligning to TRBD1. The germline V gene has CDR1 LGHNA and CDR2 YNFKEQ. Unmatched junction bases numbered 3, after V lost 2 bases and J lost 2 bases. The length of the CDR3 is 14 residues.

The rearrangement joins TRBV27 to TRBJ2-7, with 8 nucleotides matching TRBD2. Trimming removed 4 bases from V and 3 bases from J; junction bases left unmatched: 11. Germline-derived CDR1 and CDR2 are MNHEY and SMNVEV (reference sequence). CDR3 size: 16 residues. The CDR3 coding sequence is TGTGCCAGCAGTTCGCACAGCGGGAGCCTACTCTACGAGCAGTACTTC. It yields the protein CASSSHSGSLLYEQYF.

The count of this clone is one. The chain joins TRBV5-6 to TRBJ1-6, with TRBD1 as a possible D gene (5 bases). The germline CDR1 and CDR2 sequences are SGHDT and YYEEEE. This CDR3 comprises 16 residues. V was shortened by 2 bases and J by 5 bases, with 14 bases between the two germline ends. CDR3 sequence reads: CASSFRFGTNNSPLHF. The CDR3 coding sequence is TGTGCCAGCAGCTTTAGGTTCGGGACTAATAATTCACCCCTCCACTTT.

V and J are TRBV7-9 and TRBJ1-2; possible D gene TRBD1, 5 bases. Germline CDR1 and CDR2: SEHNR and FQNEAQ (reference sequence). This CDR3 region has 13 residues. V was pared by 5 bases and J by 3 bases, with 10 bases between. In nucleotides, the CDR3 is TGTGCCAGCAGCCCCCCGGGGGACTATGGCTACACCTTC. This translates into CASSPPGDYGYTF.

V is TRBV10-3 and J is TRBJ2-3; 9 positions match TRBD2. The CDR3 extends over 15 amino acids. Germline values: CDR1 ENHRY, CDR2 SYGVKD. The V gene end was trimmed by 7 bases and the J gene end by 3 bases; junction bases not matched to a gene: 8. CDR3 in DNA: TGTGCCATCATGTCTGTCAGCGGGAGGACAGATACGCAGTATTTT. The encoded protein is CAIMSVSGRTDTQYF.

The count of this clone is one. This chain links TRBV4-2 with TRBJ1-6, with 8 bases that match TRBD1. The length of the CDR3 is 18 residues. Losses at the gene ends were 3 bases for V and 8 bases for J; bases not matched to a gene: 15. Germline CDR1 reads LGHNA; CDR2 reads YNFKEQ. CDR3 residues: CASSQKDRVKEGYSPLHF. CDR3 sequence (DNA): TGTGCCAGCAGCCAGAAGGACAGGGTTAAGGAGGGATATTCACCCCTCCACTTT.

The CDR3 reads CASSIVWQGNTEAFF. For the CDR3, the DNA is TGTGCCAGTAGTATAGTTTGGCAGGGGAACACTGAAGCTTTCTTT. This chain joins TRBV19 and TRBJ1-1, with TRBD1 as a possible D gene (5 bases). V gave up 1 base and J gave up 1 base, with 10 bases separating them. The CDR3 extends over 15 amino acids. Germline CDR1 and CDR2: LNHDA and SQIVND (reference sequence).

The V gene is TRBV27, the J gene TRBJ1-5; the D gene is possibly TRBD1 (6 bases). V shed 10 bases and J shed 2 bases, with 18 bases lying between them. The CDR3 loop spans 15 amino acids. Germline lookup yields CDR1 MNHEY and CDR2 SMNVEV (reference sequence). The CDR3 protein is CATSTGGWGNQPQHF. The DNA of the CDR3 is TGTGCCACCTCAACGGGGGGCTGGGGCAATCAGCCCCAGCATTTT.

The chain uses TRBV7-2 and TRBJ2-2; tentative D call: TRBD2 (6 bases). The length of the CDR3 is 16 residues. Germline lookup yields CDR1 SGHTA and CDR2 FQGNSA. V lost 5 bases and J 0 bases, leaving 13 bases between the germline ends. The CDR3 DNA sequence: TGTGCCAGCAGCCCACGTGTAGCGGCGAACACCGGGGAGCTGTTTTTT. Amino acids: CASSPRVAANTGELFF.

The chain employs TRBV11-3 and TRBJ2-5, with D maybe TRBD1 (6 bases). The CDR3 extends over 14 amino acids. The germline gives CDR1 SGHNT, CDR2 YENEEA. Trimming shortened V by 1 base and J by 2 bases, and 8 bases separated the two germline ends. This chain's CDR3 is CASSLGDRQETQYF. CDR3 sequence (DNA): TGTGCCAGCAGCTTAGGAGACAGGCAAGAGACCCAGTACTTC.

V gene TRBV9 combines with J gene TRBJ2-1; 8 bases are shared with TRBD2. This CDR3 has 17 amino acids. V shed 0 bases and J 12 bases; nucleotides not matched to a gene: 17. Germline-derived CDR1 and CDR2 are SGDLS and YYNGEE. CDR3 protein: CASSVVSTSGGLGVQFF. The CDR3 region has the DNA TGTGCCAGCAGCGTAGTTTCCACGTCGGGAGGGCTAGGTGTGCAGTTCTTC.

The table lists this clone with a count of one. V usage is TRBV19 and J usage is TRBJ2-1; 9 bases are a match to TRBD1. The V gene end was trimmed by 2 bases and the J gene end by 7 bases; junction bases not matched to a gene: 6. Germline CDR1 and CDR2: LNHDA and SQIVND (reference sequence). The CDR3 loop spans 15 amino acids. Here the CDR3 reads CASSITGTGKNEQFF. CDR3 coding DNA: TGTGCCAGTAGTATAACCGGGACAGGGAAGAATGAGCAGTTCTTC.

J is TRBJ2-1 and V is TRBV28, with 10 bases identical to TRBD2. Unmatched junction bases numbered 17, after V lost 2 bases and J lost 7 bases. The CDR3 totals 19 residues. Germline assignment: CDR1 MDHEN and CDR2 SYDVKM. The CDR3 region has the DNA TGTGCCAGCAGTTTAATTACCCTTGCACTAGCGGGAATTGGGAATGAGCAGTTCTTC. It specifies CASSLITLALAGIGNEQFF.

This chain joins TRBV7-6 and TRBJ2-7; a possible D gene is TRBD2 (6 bases). This CDR3 has 14 amino acids. Trimming stripped 5 bases from V and 2 bases from J, with 13 bases between. Germline CDR1 SGHVS, CDR2 FNYEAQ. The CDR3 protein is CASSPGTGAYEQYF. As DNA, the CDR3 is TGTGCCAGCAGCCCCGGGACTGGGGCCTACGAGCAGTACTTC.

This chain links TRBV19 with TRBJ2-1, with 7 bases fitting TRBD2. This CDR3 contains 12 residues. Germline CDR1 is LNHDA and CDR2 is SQIVND (reference sequence). Losses at the gene ends were 9 bases for V and 4 bases for J; bases not matched to a gene: 3. This CDR3 reads CASRGDYNEQFF. The CDR3 region has the DNA TGTGCCAGCCGGGGGGATTACAATGAGCAGTTCTTC.

This sequence joins TRBV29-1 and TRBJ2-2, with D possibly matching TRBD2 (5 bases). The ends were cut back, 3 bases at V and 1 base at J, with 9 bases in the middle. The germline CDR1 and CDR2 sequences are SQVTM and ANQGSEA. The CDR3 consists of 14 residues. CDR3 protein: CSVDGGLNTGELFF. In nucleotides, the CDR3 is TGCAGCGTTGACGGAGGCCTGAACACCGGGGAGCTGTTTTTT.

This rearrangement joins TRBV28 to TRBJ1-2; no definite D call. Germline assignment: CDR1 MDHEN and CDR2 SYDVKM. The V end lost 6 bases, the J end lost 8 bases, and 19 bases lay between the germline ends. The CDR3 is 14 amino acids. CDR3 nucleotides: TGTGCCAGCAGCCTGATCGGAGGAGCGGAGGGCTACACCTTC. Translation gives CASSLIGGAEGYTF.

The chain combines TRBV25-1 with TRBJ2-7, with TRBD2 identical over 13 bases. CDR1 and CDR2 (germline): MGHDK, SYGVNS. The CDR3 has 17 amino acids. The V and J ends lost 1 base and 2 bases, in that order; junction bases with no gene match: 5. CDR3 region: CASSESLAGGRPYEQYF. CDR3 DNA: TGTGCCAGCAGTGAATCACTAGCGGGGGGGAGGCCCTACGAGCAGTACTTC.

The chain employs TRBV15 and TRBJ1-1; weak D call: TRBD1 (5 bases). Trimming removed 8 bases at V and 5 bases at J, with 12 bases between. CDR1 and CDR2 (germline): LNHNV, YYDKDF (reference sequence). This CDR3 spans 12 amino acids. The CDR3 spells CATSSGVTEAFF. CDR3 sequence (DNA): TGTGCCACCTCCTCGGGGGTTACTGAAGCTTTCTTT.

V and J are TRBV7-9 and TRBJ2-7; 8 bases map to TRBD1. This CDR3 is built from 15 residues. The junction had 6 bases not matched to a gene; V was cut back by 1 base and J by 4 bases. Germline values: CDR1 SEHNR, CDR2 FQNEAQ (reference sequence). The CDR3 spells CASSLEVQGDYEQYF. CDR3 nucleotide sequence: TGTGCCAGCAGCTTAGAGGTACAGGGGGATTACGAGCAGTACTTC.

This chain uses TRBV19 with TRBJ2-1; TRBD2 matches at 11 bases. J lost 6 bases, V lost 7 bases, and 5 bases had no gene match. Germline V gives CDR1 LNHDA, CDR2 SQIVND (reference sequence). This CDR3 has 14 amino acids. CDR3 nucleotide sequence: TGTGCCAGTACCCCTAGCGGGAGGCGCAATGAGCAGTTCTTC. Translated, it gives CASTPSGRRNEQFF.

This rearrangement joins TRBV5-1 to TRBJ1-5; D might be TRBD1 (5 bases). Trimming cost V 0 bases and J 6 bases, with 7 bases left between them. From germline, CDR1 is SGHRS and CDR2 YFSETQ. CDR3 length: 13 residues. The CDR3 nucleotides read TGCGCCAGCAGCTTGGGGGGGGGTCAGCCCCAGCATTTT. Residues: CASSLGGGQPQHF.

The rearrangement links TRBV6-5 to TRBJ2-5, with 9 nucleotides matching TRBD1. The better agreement between TRBJ2-7 and the DNA end casts doubt on the J call. Germline CDR1 and CDR2: MNHEY and SVGAGI. The CDR3 is made up of 15 amino acids. The CDR3 region has the DNA TGTGCCAGCAGTTATAGTGGGGGACAGGGCTACGAGCAGTACTTC. Translated: CASSYSGGQGYEQYF.

This clone was seen a few times. The chain is built from TRBV2 and TRBJ1-1, with 10 bases aligning to TRBD1. Per the germline V gene, CDR1 is SNHLY and CDR2 is FYNNEI. V shed 6 bases and J 11 bases; nucleotides not matched to a gene: 9. The CDR3 is made up of 13 amino acids. The CDR3 loop reads CASRVAGTGAAFF. CDR3 coding DNA: TGTGCCAGCAGAGTCGCAGGGACAGGGGCGGCTTTCTTT.

This chain connects TRBV19 to TRBJ1-5, with TRBD1 as a possible D gene (6 bases). The CDR3 consists of 16 residues. Germline V lookup: CDR1 LNHDA, CDR2 SQIVND (reference sequence). V lost 3 bases to trimming and J lost 4 bases, with 16 bases between them. The CDR3 bases are TGTGCCAGTAGTATCGGGCAGGGGATTTGGAATCAGCCCCAGCATTTT. This codes for CASSIGQGIWNQPQHF.

The J gene is TRBJ2-1, the V gene TRBV6-5; 11 nucleotides align to TRBD2. CDR3 length: 15 amino acids. Trimming took 5 bases from V and 7 from J; bases not matched to a gene: 7. Germline V gene lookup returns CDR1 MNHEY and CDR2 SVGAGI. The CDR3 sequence: CASSKLAGVINEQFF. For the CDR3, the DNA is TGTGCCAGCAGTAAACTAGCGGGAGTTATAAATGAGCAGTTCTTC.

The rearrangement uses TRBV19 and TRBJ1-3; D gene unclear. The V gene's germline CDR1 is LNHDA and CDR2 SQIVND (reference sequence). The CDR3 sequence is 15 residues long. V was cut by 2 bases and J by 2 bases, with 10 bases left in between. CDR3 residues: CASSIPGRAGNTIYF. The CDR3 coding sequence is TGTGCCAGTAGTATACCGGGAAGAGCTGGAAACACCATATATTTT.

The CDR3 here is CASRDPPGQGTFEQYF. The CDR3 region has the DNA TGTGCCAGCAGAGACCCCCCGGGACAGGGGACTTTCGAGCAGTACTTC. The chain has TRBV6-6 and TRBJ2-7, with 10 bases fitting TRBD1. CDR3 length: 16 residues. CDR1 MNHNY and CDR2 SVGAGI come from the germline V gene (reference sequence). Losses at the gene ends were 6 bases for V and 6 bases for J; bases not matched to a gene: 14.